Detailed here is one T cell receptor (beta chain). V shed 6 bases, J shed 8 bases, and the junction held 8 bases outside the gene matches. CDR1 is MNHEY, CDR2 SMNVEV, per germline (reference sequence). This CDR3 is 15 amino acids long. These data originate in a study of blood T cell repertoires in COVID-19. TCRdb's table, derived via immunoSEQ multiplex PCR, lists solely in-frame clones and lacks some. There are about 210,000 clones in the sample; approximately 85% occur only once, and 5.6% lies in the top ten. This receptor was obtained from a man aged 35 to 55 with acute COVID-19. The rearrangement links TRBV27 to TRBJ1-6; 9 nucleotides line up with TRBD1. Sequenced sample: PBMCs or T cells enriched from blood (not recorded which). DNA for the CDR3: TGTGCCAGCAGCCGGGACAGGGATTTGGATTCACCCCTCCACTTT. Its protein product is CASSRDRDLDSPLHF.